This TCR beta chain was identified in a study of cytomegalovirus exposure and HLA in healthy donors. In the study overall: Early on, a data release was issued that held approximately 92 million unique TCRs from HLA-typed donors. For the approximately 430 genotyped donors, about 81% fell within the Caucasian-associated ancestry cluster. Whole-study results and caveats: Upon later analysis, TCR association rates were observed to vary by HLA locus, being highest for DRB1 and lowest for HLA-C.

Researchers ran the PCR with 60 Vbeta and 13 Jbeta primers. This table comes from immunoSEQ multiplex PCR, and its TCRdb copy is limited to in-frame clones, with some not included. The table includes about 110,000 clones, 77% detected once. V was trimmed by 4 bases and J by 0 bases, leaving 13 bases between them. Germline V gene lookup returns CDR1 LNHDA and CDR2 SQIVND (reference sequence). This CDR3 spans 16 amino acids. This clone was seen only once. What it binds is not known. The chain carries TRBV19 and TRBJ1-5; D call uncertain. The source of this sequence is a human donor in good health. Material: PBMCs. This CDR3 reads CASSTPRLNSNQPQHF. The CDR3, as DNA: TGTGCCAGTAGTACTCCCCGGTTGAATAGCAATCAGCCCCAGCATTTT.